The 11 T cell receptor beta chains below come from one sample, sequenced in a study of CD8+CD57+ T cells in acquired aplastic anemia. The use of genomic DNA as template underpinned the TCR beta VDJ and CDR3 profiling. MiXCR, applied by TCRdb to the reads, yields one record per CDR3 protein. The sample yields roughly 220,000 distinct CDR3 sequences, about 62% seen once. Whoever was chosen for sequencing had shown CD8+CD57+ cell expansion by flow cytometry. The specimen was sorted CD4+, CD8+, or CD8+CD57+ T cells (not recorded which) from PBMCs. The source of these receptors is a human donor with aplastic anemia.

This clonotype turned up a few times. The CDR3 spells CASSDKDFTVSYNEQFF. The CDR3 DNA reads TGCGCCAGCAGTGATAAGGACTTCACGGTCTCCTACAATGAGCAGTTCTTC. The chain uses TRBV10-2 and TRBJ2-1; a possible D gene is TRBD2 (5 bases). This CDR3 contains 17 residues. The germline CDR1 and CDR2 sequences are WSHSY and SAAADI. V was trimmed by 3 bases and J by 0 bases, leaving 15 bases between them.

The CDR3 region has the DNA TGTGCCACCAGTGATCCCATCCTGGGGGGTACGCAGTATTTT. Residues: CATSDPILGGTQYF. The rearrangement uses TRBV24-1 and TRBJ2-3, with a possible D match to TRBD2 (6 bases). V dropped 3 bases and J dropped 8 bases, with 14 bases sitting between them. CDR3 length equals 14 residues. Germline V gives CDR1 KGHDR, CDR2 SFDVKD.

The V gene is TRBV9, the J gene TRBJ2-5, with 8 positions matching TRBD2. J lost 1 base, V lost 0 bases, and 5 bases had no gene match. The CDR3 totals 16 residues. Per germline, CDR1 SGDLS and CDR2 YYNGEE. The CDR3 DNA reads TGTGCCAGCAGCGTAGGAGCGGGGGCTCCCCAAGAGACCCAGTACTTC. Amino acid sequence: CASSVGAGAPQETQYF.

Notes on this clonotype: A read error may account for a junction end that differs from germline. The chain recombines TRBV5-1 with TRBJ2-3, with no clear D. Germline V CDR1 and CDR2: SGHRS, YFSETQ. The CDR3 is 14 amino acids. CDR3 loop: CASSKTRDSDTHYF. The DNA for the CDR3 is TGCGCCAGCAGCAAGACCAGAGATTCAGATACGCACTATTTT.

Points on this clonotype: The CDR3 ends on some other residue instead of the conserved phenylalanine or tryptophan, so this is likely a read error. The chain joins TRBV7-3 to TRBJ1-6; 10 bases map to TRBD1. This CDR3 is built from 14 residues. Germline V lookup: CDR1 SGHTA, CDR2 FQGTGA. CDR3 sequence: CASGLGTGDSPLHL. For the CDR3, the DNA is TGTGCCAGCGGCTTAGGGACAGGGGATTCACCCCTCCACCTT.

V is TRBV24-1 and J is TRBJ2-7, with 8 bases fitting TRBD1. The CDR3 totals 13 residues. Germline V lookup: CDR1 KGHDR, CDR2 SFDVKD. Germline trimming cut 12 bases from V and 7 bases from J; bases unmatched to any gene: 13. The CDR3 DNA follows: TGTGCCTGGCCCGAAGACAGGGGTTGGGAGCAGTACTTC. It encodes CAWPEDRGWEQYF.

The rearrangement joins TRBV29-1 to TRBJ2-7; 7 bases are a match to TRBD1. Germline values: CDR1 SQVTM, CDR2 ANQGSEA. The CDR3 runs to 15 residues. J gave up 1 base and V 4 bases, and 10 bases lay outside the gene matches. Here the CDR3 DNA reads TGCAGCGTTGGAACCATCGACAGGGCTTCCTACGAGCAGTACTTC. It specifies CSVGTIDRASYEQYF.

The CDR3 nucleotides are TGTGCCACCCGGGACAGCCCCAAGGCTTTCTTT. This encodes CATRDSPKAFF. J is TRBJ1-1 and V is TRBV24-1, with 7 bases lining up with TRBD1. After removal of 9 bases from V and 11 bases from J, the junction contained 8 bases not matched to a gene. CDR1 KGHDR and CDR2 SFDVKD come from the germline V gene. CDR3 length: 11 residues.

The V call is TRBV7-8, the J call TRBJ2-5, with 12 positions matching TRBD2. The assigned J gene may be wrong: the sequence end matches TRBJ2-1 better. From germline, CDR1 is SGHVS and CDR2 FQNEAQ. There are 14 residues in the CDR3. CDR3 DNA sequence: TGTGCCAGCAGCACACGACTAGCGGGAGTTTGGCAGTTCTTC. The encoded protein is CASSTRLAGVWQFF.

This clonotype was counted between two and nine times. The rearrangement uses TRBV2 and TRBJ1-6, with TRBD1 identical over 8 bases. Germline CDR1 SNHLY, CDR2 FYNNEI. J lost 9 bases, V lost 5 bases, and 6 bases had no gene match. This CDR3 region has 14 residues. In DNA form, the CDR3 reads TGTGCCAGCAGTCCCGACAGGGGAGCTTCACCCCTCCACTTT. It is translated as CASSPDRGASPLHF.

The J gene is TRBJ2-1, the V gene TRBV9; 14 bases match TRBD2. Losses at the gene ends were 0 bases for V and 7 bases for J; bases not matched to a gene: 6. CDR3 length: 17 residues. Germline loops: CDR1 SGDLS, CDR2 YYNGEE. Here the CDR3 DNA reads TGTGCCAGCAGCGTAGAAGGACTAGCGGGGGGCCAGAATGAGCAGTTCTTC. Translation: CASSVEGLAGGQNEQFF.